This T cell receptor beta chain was profiled in a study of identical twins. This clonotype was seen many times. TCRdb called the 5' RACE reads again in MiXCR, with one record for every CDR3 protein. Among a few hundred thousand distinct CDR3 sequences listed, roughly a quarter were seen once. CDR1 is SQVTM and CDR2 is ANQGSEA in the germline V gene. V lost 6 bases and J lost 0, with 9 bases in between. The CDR3 contains 13 residues. This same sample was also taken into another study, of T cells expressing NK-cell markers.

Material for sequencing was CD4+ T cells sorted from blood. The receptor's source is a woman in her late teens or twenties in good health. The chain links TRBV29-1 to TRBJ2-1; no definite D call. CDR3 protein: CSVGMSSYNEQFF. In DNA, the CDR3 is TGCAGCGTGGGGATGAGCTCCTACAATGAGCAGTTCTTC.